This T cell receptor (beta chain) was profiled in a study of blood T cell repertoires in COVID-19. Methods used by the authors: Estimated nucleated cell counts came from reference gene primer amplification. Profiled with immunoSEQ multiplex PCR; TCRdb holds only in-frame clones, not every one. The DNA gave D and trimming, while V, J and clone size come from that table. The sample contains about 180,000 clones, approximately 90% of which appear only once. Germline V gene data show CDR1 as SNHLY and CDR2 as FYNNEI. This CDR3 contains 13 residues. With V trimmed by 6 bases and J by 4 bases, 5 bases remained unmatched.

Sequencing was carried out using peripheral blood. The chain is built from TRBV2 and TRBJ1-1, with TRBD1 matching 7 bases. The receptor was isolated from a woman between 25 and 40 years old with acute or convalescent COVID-19. The CDR3 reads CASRGGLGTEAFF. In nucleotides, the CDR3 is TGTGCCAGCAGAGGGGGCCTTGGCACTGAAGCTTTCTTT.